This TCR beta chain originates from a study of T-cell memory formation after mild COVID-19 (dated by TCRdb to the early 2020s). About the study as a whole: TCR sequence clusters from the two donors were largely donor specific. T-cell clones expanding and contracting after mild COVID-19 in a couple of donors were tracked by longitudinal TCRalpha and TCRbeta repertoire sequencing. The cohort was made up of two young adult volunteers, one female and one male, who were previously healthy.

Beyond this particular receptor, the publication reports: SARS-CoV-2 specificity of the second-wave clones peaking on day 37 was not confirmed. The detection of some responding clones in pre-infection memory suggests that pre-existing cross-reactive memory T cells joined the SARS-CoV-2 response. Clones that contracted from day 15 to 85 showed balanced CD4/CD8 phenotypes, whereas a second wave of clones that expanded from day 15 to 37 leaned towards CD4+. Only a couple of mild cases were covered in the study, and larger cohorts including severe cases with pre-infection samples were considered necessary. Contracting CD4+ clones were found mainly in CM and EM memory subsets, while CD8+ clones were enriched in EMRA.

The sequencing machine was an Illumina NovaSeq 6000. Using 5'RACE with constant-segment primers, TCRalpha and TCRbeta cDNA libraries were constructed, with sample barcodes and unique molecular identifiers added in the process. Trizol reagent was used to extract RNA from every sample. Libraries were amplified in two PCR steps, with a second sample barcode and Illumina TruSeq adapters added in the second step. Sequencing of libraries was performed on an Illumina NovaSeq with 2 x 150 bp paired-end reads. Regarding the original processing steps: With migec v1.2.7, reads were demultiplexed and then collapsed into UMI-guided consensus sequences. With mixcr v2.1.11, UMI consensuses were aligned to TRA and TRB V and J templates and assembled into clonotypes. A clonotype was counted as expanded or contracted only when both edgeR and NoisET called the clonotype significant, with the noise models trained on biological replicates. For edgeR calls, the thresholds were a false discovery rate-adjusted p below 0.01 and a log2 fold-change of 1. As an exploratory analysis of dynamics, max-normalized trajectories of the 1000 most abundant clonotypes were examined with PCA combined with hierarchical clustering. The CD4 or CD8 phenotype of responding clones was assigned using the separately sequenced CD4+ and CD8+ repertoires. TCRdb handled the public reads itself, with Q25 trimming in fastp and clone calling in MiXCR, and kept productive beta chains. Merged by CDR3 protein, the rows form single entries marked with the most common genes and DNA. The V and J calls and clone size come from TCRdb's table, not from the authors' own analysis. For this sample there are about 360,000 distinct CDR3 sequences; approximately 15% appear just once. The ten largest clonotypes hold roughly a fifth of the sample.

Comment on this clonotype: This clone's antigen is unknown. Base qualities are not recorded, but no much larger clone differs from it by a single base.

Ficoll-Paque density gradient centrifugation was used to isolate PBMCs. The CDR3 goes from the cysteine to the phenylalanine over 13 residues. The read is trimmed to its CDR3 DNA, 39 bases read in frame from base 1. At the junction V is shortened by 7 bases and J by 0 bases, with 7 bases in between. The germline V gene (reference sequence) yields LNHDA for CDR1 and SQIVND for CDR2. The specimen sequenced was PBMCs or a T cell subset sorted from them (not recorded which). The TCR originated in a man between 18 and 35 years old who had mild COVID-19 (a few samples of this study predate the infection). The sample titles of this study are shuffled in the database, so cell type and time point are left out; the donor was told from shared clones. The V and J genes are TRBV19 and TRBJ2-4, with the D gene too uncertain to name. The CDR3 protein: CASKEIAKNIQYF. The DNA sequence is TGTGCCAGTAAGGAGATAGCCAAAAACATTCAGTACTTC.